The 2 T cell receptor beta chains given below trace back to one sample, sequenced in a study of T cells in Graves' hyperthyroidism and ophthalmopathy (dated by TCRdb to between 2018 and 2020). To prepare the library, multiplex PCR was applied. For sequencing, an Illumina HiSeq 2000 was employed. The TCR beta CDR3 regions were amplified from the RNA transcripts. For the first round of RT-PCR on the TCR CDR3, the HTBI primer set was used together with the Qiagen OneStep RT-PCR kit. TCRdb redid the processing of the public reads, applying fastp at Q25 and MiXCR, and retained in-frame beta chains. Identical CDR3 protein sequences are pooled into one entry, listed with their most common genes and DNA. This sample lists around 500,000 distinct CDR3 sequences; roughly a sixth were detected once. About 31% of the sample rests with the top ten. Source material: blood. These receptors were obtained from a woman aged 25-40 years with Graves' ophthalmopathy.

In this sample, this clonotype turned up many times. The CDR3 sequence is CASSLSARNIPYEQYF. The CDR3 coding sequence is TGTGCCAGCAGTTTATCCGCCCGTAACATTCCCTACGAGCAGTACTTC. The chain uses TRBV27 and TRBJ2-7, with D unresolved. The CDR3 has 16 residues. Trimming removed 0 bases from V and 2 bases from J, with 14 bases in between. The germline gives CDR1 MNHEY, CDR2 SMNVEV (reference sequence).

This clonotype showed up many times. This rearrangement joins TRBV6-1 to TRBJ2-7; 8 bases line up with TRBD1. The CDR3 length is 14 residues. V shed 5 bases and J 6 bases; nucleotides not matched to a gene: 9. CDR1 and CDR2 (germline): MNHNS, SASEGT. CDR3 DNA: TGTGCCAGCAGTTATACCAGAGGGACAGGCGAGCAGTACTTC. Its protein product is CASSYTRGTGEQYF.